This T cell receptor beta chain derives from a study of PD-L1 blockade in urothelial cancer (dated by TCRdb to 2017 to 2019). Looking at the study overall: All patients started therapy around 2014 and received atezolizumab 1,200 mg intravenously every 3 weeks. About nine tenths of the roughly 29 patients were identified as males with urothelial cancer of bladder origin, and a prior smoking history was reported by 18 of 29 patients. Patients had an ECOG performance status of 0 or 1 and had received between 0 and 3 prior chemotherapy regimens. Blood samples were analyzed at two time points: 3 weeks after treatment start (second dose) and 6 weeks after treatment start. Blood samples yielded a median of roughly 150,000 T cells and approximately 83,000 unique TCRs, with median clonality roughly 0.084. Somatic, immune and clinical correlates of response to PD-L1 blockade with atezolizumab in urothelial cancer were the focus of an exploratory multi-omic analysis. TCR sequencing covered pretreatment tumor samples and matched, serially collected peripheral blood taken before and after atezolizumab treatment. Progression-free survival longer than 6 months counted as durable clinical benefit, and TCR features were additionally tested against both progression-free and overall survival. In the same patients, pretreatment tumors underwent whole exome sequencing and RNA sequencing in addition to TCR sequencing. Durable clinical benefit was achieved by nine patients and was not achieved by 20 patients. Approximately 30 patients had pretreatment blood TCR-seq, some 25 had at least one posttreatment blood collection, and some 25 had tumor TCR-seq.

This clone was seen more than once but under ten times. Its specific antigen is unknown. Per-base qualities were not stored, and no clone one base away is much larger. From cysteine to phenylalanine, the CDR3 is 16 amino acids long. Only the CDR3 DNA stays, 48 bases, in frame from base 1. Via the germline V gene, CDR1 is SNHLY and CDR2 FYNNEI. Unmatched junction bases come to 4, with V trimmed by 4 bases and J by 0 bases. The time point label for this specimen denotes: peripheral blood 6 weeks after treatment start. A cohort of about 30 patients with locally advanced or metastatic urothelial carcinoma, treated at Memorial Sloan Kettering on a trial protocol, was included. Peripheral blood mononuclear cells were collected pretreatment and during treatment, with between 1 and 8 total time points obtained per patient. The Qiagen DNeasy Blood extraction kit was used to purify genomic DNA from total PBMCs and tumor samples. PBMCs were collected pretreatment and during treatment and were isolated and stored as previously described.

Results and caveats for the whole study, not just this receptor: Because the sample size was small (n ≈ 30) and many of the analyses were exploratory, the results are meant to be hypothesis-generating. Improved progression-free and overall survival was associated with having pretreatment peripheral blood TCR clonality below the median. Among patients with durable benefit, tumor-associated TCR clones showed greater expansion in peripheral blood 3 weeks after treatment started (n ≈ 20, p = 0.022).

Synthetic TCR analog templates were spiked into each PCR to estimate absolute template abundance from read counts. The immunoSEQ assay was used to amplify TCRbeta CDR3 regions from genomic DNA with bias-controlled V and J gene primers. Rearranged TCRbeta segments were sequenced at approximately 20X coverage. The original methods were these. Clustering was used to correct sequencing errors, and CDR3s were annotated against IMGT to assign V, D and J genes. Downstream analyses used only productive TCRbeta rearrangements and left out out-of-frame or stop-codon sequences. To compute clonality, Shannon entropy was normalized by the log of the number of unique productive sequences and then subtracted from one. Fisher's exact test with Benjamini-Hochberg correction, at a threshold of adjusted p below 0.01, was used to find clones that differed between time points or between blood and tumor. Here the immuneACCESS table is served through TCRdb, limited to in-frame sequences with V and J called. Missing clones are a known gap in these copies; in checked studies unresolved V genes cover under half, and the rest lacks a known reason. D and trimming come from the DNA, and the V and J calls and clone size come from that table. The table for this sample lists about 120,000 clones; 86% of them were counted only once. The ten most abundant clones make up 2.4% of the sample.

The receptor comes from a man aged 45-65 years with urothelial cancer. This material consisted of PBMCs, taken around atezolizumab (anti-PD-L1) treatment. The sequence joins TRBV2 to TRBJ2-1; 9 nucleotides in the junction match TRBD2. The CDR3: CASSASGRISYNEQFF. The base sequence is TGTGCCAGCAGTGCCAGCGGGAGGATCTCCTACAATGAGCAGTTCTTC.